This paragraph reports one T cell receptor beta chain. This clonotype has at least ten counts. It lacks a known antigen. The record has no base qualities; no much larger clone is one base away. The sample is drawn from a study of CD8+CD57+ T cells in acquired aplastic anemia (dated 2018 in TCRdb). Some background on the complete study: DNA extracted from sorted CD4+ and CD8+ cells had a mean of approximately 3.4 ug, with a range of roughly 0.19 to 27.4 ug. Healthy donor samples averaged approximately 10 million reads for CD4+ and roughly 11 million for CD8+ cells. What the study reported, not specific to this receptor: Between patients and healthy controls, no significant difference in CD8+ Simpson's diversity was found (P=0.060). Approximately 31 CD8+ CDR3 sequences were found in both patients and controls but appeared to be highly expressed in patients and within the immunodominant clones of the patients.

Genomic DNA was used as template for profiling of TCR beta VDJ combinations and CDR3 sequences. An Illumina HiSeq 2000 was the platform used for TCR repertoire sequencing. On the study's bioinformatics: Repertoires were assessed using TRBV/TRBJ rearrangement plots, CDR3 size and DJ length profiles, and Simpson's diversity index. The most abundant DNA sequence in the deep sequencing data was taken as the immunodominant clone. CDR3 amino acid sequences were checked for sharing across subjects and were also compared against the VDJdb database and published repertoires. The public sequencing data were trimmed at Q25 with fastp and processed into clonotypes with MiXCR by TCRdb, which kept only in-frame beta chains. Records with the same CDR3 protein are collapsed into one entry carrying the most frequent genes and DNA. TCRdb, rather than the study authors, made the V and J calls. The table for this sample lists 200,000 to 250,000 distinct CDR3 sequences; approximately 35% of them were counted only once. The top ten hold 1% to 1.3% of the sample.

The study deep-sequenced TCR repertoires of sorted CD4+ and CD8+ blood T cells from severe aplastic anemia patients and healthy subjects. Ficoll-Paque density gradient centrifugation was used to isolate peripheral blood mononuclear cells. Before DNA extraction, CD4+ and CD8+ T cells were sorted with FACS or magnetic beads. The CDR3 goes from the cysteine to the phenylalanine over 13 residues. Of the read, only the CDR3 DNA is kept; its 39 bases are in frame from base 1. The junction carries 12 bases between V and J, which are trimmed by 3 bases and 4 bases respectively. The germline V gene (reference sequence) sets CDR1 to DFQATT and CDR2 to SNEGSKA.

This clonotype was sampled from a human donor in good health, serving as a control. The chain uses TRBV20-1 and TRBJ1-2, with the identity of the D gene unclear. Sample: sorted CD4+, CD8+, or CD8+CD57+ T cells (not recorded which) from PBMCs. The CDR3 region has the sequence CSASRGKGYGYTF. The nucleotide sequence is TGCAGTGCTAGTCGGGGAAAGGGCTATGGCTACACCTTC.